The next 27 T cell receptor beta chains were all read from a single sample in a study of OX40 agonist ivuxolimab in advanced cancers. The assay was immunoSEQ multiplex PCR, and TCRdb's table has in-frame clones only and misses some. In the table there are tens of thousands of clones, roughly 89% of which are singletons. Sample: CD4+ or CD8+ T cells sorted from blood, taken in a trial of the OX40 agonist ivuxolimab. These receptors came from an adult with an advanced solid tumor such as melanoma, head and neck, liver or kidney cancer.

The chain has TRBV28 and TRBJ2-1; TRBD1 matches at 10 bases. Unmatched junction bases numbered 1, after V lost 6 bases and J lost 14 bases. The germline V gene encodes CDR1 MDHEN and CDR2 SYDVKM. CDR3 length: 10 amino acids. CDR3 nucleotide sequence: TGTGCCAGCAGGGGGACAGGGGAGTTCTTC. This gives the protein CASRGTGEFF.

The V call is TRBV5-1, the J call TRBJ1-6; D uncertain. Germline CDR1 and CDR2: SGHRS and YFSETQ. This CDR3 comprises 15 residues. Trimming shortened V by 4 bases and J by 0 bases, and 8 bases separated the two germline ends. CDR3: CASSTSDSYNSPLHF. CDR3 coding DNA: TGCGCCAGCAGCACGTCGGACTCCTATAATTCACCCCTCCACTTT.

The V call is TRBV10-2, the J call TRBJ1-2, with a tentative D call TRBD1 (6 bases). This CDR3 has 13 amino acids. The germline CDR1 and CDR2 sequences are WSHSY and SAAADI. Trimming removed 6 bases at V and 2 bases at J, with 10 bases between. The CDR3 DNA reads TGCGCCAGCAGCCAACAGGGAAACTATGGCTACACCTTC. Amino acids: CASSQQGNYGYTF.

The chain links TRBV19 to TRBJ1-4, with 9 bases that match TRBD1. This CDR3 contains 16 residues. The germline V gene has CDR1 LNHDA and CDR2 SQIVND (reference sequence). J lost 2 bases, V lost 3 bases, and 4 bases had no gene match. This CDR3 reads CASSIGQGLTNEKLFF. The DNA of the CDR3 is TGTGCCAGTAGTATCGGACAGGGGTTGACTAATGAAAAACTGTTTTTT.

CDR3 nucleotides: TGCGCCAGCAGCCAAGGGAGAGGACTCACAGATACGCAGTATTTT. Protein: CASSQGRGLTDTQYF. The rearrangement uses TRBV4-3 and TRBJ2-3; D is possibly TRBD2 (5 bases). Germline CDR1 reads LGHNA; CDR2 reads YSLEER. V was pared by 1 base and J by 2 bases, with 10 bases between. The CDR3 is 15 residues long.

The V call is TRBV9, the J call TRBJ2-2; 9 bases match TRBD1. CDR1 and CDR2 (germline): SGDLS, YYNGEE. This CDR3 region has 17 residues. V shed 4 bases and J 4 bases; nucleotides not matched to a gene: 11. The CDR3 bases are TGTGCCAGCAGCTCCTCGCCGGGACAGGGAACCACCGGGGAGCTGTTTTTT. This sequence encodes CASSSSPGQGTTGELFF.

This sequence joins TRBV5-1 and TRBJ2-7; the match to TRBD2 covers 16 bases. Germline loops: CDR1 SGHRS, CDR2 YFSETQ. V was clipped by 4 bases and J by 6 bases; unmatched bases: 7. This CDR3 region has 16 residues. The CDR3 sequence: CASSLGTSGRAIEQYF. In nucleotides, the CDR3 is TGCGCCAGCAGCCTTGGGACTAGCGGGAGGGCCATCGAGCAGTACTTC.

The sample holds one count of this clone. This chain uses TRBV9 with TRBJ1-1; D may be TRBD1 (6 bases). CDR3 size: 15 residues. The V and J ends lost 3 bases and 5 bases respectively, with 17 bases between them. Germline-derived CDR1 and CDR2 are SGDLS and YYNGEE. The DNA for the CDR3 is TGTGCCAGCAGCGCTGTGGACAGTCCTAGGACTGAAGCTTTCTTT. Translation gives CASSAVDSPRTEAFF.

The chain uses TRBV2 and TRBJ1-4; possible D gene TRBD1, 5 bases. Trimming stripped 6 bases from V and 11 bases from J, with 22 bases between. CDR1 SNHLY and CDR2 FYNNEI come from the germline V gene. The CDR3 totals 15 residues. In DNA, the CDR3 is TGTGCCAGCAGCCCCTCGTTCAGGGTTGAAGGGAAACTGTTTTTT. Its translation: CASSPSFRVEGKLFF.

The chain combines TRBV7-2 with TRBJ1-1; TRBD1 matches 9 bases. This CDR3 spans 13 amino acids. V shed 5 bases and J 4 bases; nucleotides not matched to a gene: 2. Germline CDR1 SGHTA, CDR2 FQGNSA. CDR3 residues: CASSQTGGTEAFF. In DNA, the CDR3 is TGTGCCAGCAGCCAGACAGGGGGCACTGAAGCTTTCTTT.

The V and J genes are TRBV20-1 and TRBJ2-7, with unresolved D. Germline V gene lookup returns CDR1 DFQATT and CDR2 SNEGSKA (reference sequence). V was pared by 5 bases and J by 3 bases, with 8 bases between. This CDR3 contains 11 residues. The CDR3 protein is CSASTFYEQYF. The CDR3 DNA follows: TGCAGTGCTTCTACTTTCTACGAGCAGTACTTC.

The chain is built from TRBV10-3 and TRBJ2-3, with 8 bases identical to TRBD1. CDR1 and CDR2 (germline): ENHRY, SYGVKD. This CDR3 spans 17 amino acids. V trimming: 4 bases; J trimming: 4 bases; junction bases outside the gene matches: 13. CDR3 in amino acids: CAISGIPDRVSADTQYF. The CDR3 DNA follows: TGTGCCATCAGTGGCATTCCGGACAGGGTAAGCGCAGATACGCAGTATTTT.

The chain carries TRBV7-6 and TRBJ2-5, with D possibly being TRBD2 (6 bases). Trimming took 0 bases from V and 4 from J, leaving 12 bases between them. The germline CDR1 and CDR2 sequences are SGHVS and FNYEAQ. The CDR3 is 15 residues long. CDR3 sequence: CASSLAAGPGETQYF. Written as DNA, the CDR3 is TGTGCCAGCAGCTTAGCGGCGGGGCCGGGAGAGACCCAGTACTTC.

The chain recombines TRBV20-1 with TRBJ2-7; D is unclear. CDR1 and CDR2 from the germline V gene are DFQATT and SNEGSKA (reference sequence). The length of the CDR3 is 11 residues. V gave up 5 bases and J gave up 5 bases, with 10 bases separating them. The CDR3 protein is CSAADLDEQYF. CDR3 bases: TGCAGTGCTGCCGACTTAGACGAGCAGTACTTC.

The J gene is TRBJ1-1, the V gene TRBV6-8; a weak D match, TRBD1 (5 bases). Germline CDR1 MNHGY, CDR2 SAAAGT. V dropped 0 bases and J dropped 11 bases, with 19 bases sitting between them. The CDR3 is 15 residues long. The CDR3 sequence: CASSYSGPCFGVAFF. CDR3 bases: TGTGCCAGCAGTTACTCGGGACCCTGCTTTGGTGTGGCTTTCTTT.

This chain links TRBV13 with TRBJ1-4, with TRBD1 matching 8 bases. V shed 5 bases, J shed 7 bases, and the junction held 6 bases outside the gene matches. CDR3 length equals 14 residues. Germline V gene sequence: CDR1 PRHDT, CDR2 FYEKMQ (reference sequence). CDR3 DNA sequence: TGTGCCAGCAGCCTAAGGACAGGGACTGAAAAACTGTTTTTT. Translation: CASSLRTGTEKLFF.

The V and J genes are TRBV15 and TRBJ2-5; D gene ambiguous. Germline V gene sequence: CDR1 LNHNV, CDR2 YYDKDF (reference sequence). V shed 0 bases and J shed 1 base, with 9 bases lying between them. The CDR3 consists of 15 residues. The CDR3, as DNA: TGTGCCACCAGCAGAGATCCCGCCGCCCAAGAGACCCAGTACTTC. This gives the protein CATSRDPAAQETQYF.

V and J are TRBV9 and TRBJ2-7; 10 bases line up with TRBD2. CDR1 and CDR2 (germline): SGDLS, YYNGEE. CDR3 length equals 14 residues. Unmatched junction bases numbered 7, after V lost 3 bases and J lost 7 bases. CDR3 loop: CASSGAGGPIEQYF. The CDR3 region has the DNA TGTGCCAGCAGCGGAGCGGGAGGGCCGATTGAGCAGTACTTC. Full variable domain (rest looked up from reference TRBV9 and TRBJ2-7): DSGVTQTPKHLITATGQRVTLRCSPRSGDLSVYWYQQSLDQGLQFLIQYYNGEERAKGNILERFSAQQFPDLHSELNLSSLELGDSALYFCASSGAGGPIEQYFGPGTRLTVT.

This chain joins TRBV9 and TRBJ2-1; 7 bases match TRBD2. The V gene's germline CDR1 is SGDLS and CDR2 YYNGEE. This CDR3 comprises 16 residues. V was pared by 0 bases and J by 0 bases, with 3 bases of the junction left unmatched. The CDR3 spells CASSVGAGVSYNEQFF. The CDR3, as DNA: TGTGCCAGCAGCGTAGGGGCGGGGGTCTCCTACAATGAGCAGTTCTTC.

This clone was found a few times. V is TRBV7-8 and J is TRBJ1-1, with TRBD1 as a possible D gene (5 bases). CDR3 length: 13 residues. Trimming took 5 bases from V and 5 from J, leaving 12 bases between them. The germline V gene encodes CDR1 SGHVS and CDR2 FQNEAQ. CDR3 coding DNA: TGTGCCAGCAGCCCAACGGGGCGAACTGAAGCTTTCTTT. Protein sequence: CASSPTGRTEAFF.

The J gene is TRBJ1-2, the V gene TRBV11-2, with D uncertain. This CDR3 contains 17 residues. Germline CDR1 is SGHAT and CDR2 is FQNNGV. Trimming removed 5 bases from V and 1 base from J, with 20 bases in between. CDR3 sequence reads: CASSPGMDSAFNYGYTF. The CDR3 DNA reads as TGTGCCAGCAGCCCCGGGATGGACTCCGCCTTTAACTATGGCTACACCTTC.

The chain recombines TRBV28 with TRBJ1-2, with 9 bases lining up with TRBD1. This CDR3 spans 13 amino acids. Germline lookup yields CDR1 MDHEN and CDR2 SYDVKM. Trimming at V came to 6 bases and at J to 7 bases, leaving 6 bases not matched to a gene. CDR3 loop: CASREGTGSGYTF. Written as DNA, the CDR3 is TGTGCCAGCAGGGAAGGGACAGGGTCTGGCTACACCTTC.

The CDR3 loop reads CASSSGQTEKLFF. Written as DNA, the CDR3 is TGTGCCAGCAGCTCGGGACAAACCGAAAAACTGTTTTTT. The genes are TRBV28 and TRBJ1-4; D might be TRBD1 (6 bases). V dropped 6 bases and J dropped 8 bases, with 13 bases sitting between them. The germline V gene has CDR1 MDHEN and CDR2 SYDVKM. The CDR3 is made up of 13 amino acids.

The chain employs TRBV11-1 and TRBJ2-1; 7 bases match TRBD1. V shed 7 bases and J 2 bases; nucleotides not matched to a gene: 17. Germline CDR1 SGHAT, CDR2 FQDESV (reference sequence). The CDR3 runs 18 residues. DNA of the CDR3: TGTGCCAGCACCCCAGCTTGGGACAGCAGGGCGACCTACAATGAGCAGTTCTTC. Translating it yields CASTPAWDSRATYNEQFF. Full variable domain (outside the CDR3, taken from reference TRBV11-1 and TRBJ2-1): EAEVAQSPRYKITEKSQAVAFWCDPISGHATLYWYRQILGQGPELLVQFQDESVVDDSQLPKDRFSAERLKGVDSTLKIQPAELGDSAMYLCASTPAWDSRATYNEQFFGPGTRLTVL.

CDR3 sequence reads: CASSPIAQNQAFF. DNA of the CDR3: TGTGCCAGCTCACCAATAGCACAGAACCAAGCTTTCTTT. This rearrangement joins TRBV18 to TRBJ1-1; no definite D call. The CDR3 is made up of 13 amino acids. Trimming removed 2 bases from V and 9 bases from J, with 13 bases in between. Germline V gene sequence: CDR1 KGHSH, CDR2 LQKENI.

The chain uses TRBV28 and TRBJ1-5; maybe TRBD1 (6 bases). The CDR3 spans 14 residues. The V end was cut by 3 bases, the J end by 7 bases, with 13 bases between. Germline CDR1 reads MDHEN; CDR2 reads SYDVKM. The CDR3 here is CASSFVSGVQPQHF. Here the CDR3 DNA reads TGTGCCAGCAGTTTCGTATCAGGGGTCCAGCCCCAGCATTTT.

The chain has TRBV9 and TRBJ2-1, with a possible D match to TRBD1 (6 bases). From germline, CDR1 is SGDLS and CDR2 YYNGEE. The ends were cut back, 4 bases at V and 5 bases at J, with 13 bases in the middle. The CDR3 is 14 amino acids. CDR3 coding DNA: TGTGCCAGCAGCTTCCGGGACAAGCACAATGAGCAGTTCTTC. As protein: CASSFRDKHNEQFF. Full variable domain (missing parts from reference TRBV9 and TRBJ2-1): DSGVTQTPKHLITATGQRVTLRCSPRSGDLSVYWYQQSLDQGLQFLIQYYNGEERAKGNILERFSAQQFPDLHSELNLSSLELGDSALYFCASSFRDKHNEQFFGPGTRLTVL.